This paragraph covers one TCR beta chain sequence. The data derive from a study of blood T cell repertoires in COVID-19. Per germline, CDR1 SGHNT and CDR2 YENEEA. CDR3 length equals 16 residues. Unmatched junction bases numbered 11, after V lost 4 bases and J lost 6 bases. TCRdb keeps only in-frame clones here, not all; method: immunoSEQ multiplex PCR. The repertoire holds 70,000 or so clones, with 75% to 90% as singletons. Sequenced sample: peripheral blood. This sequence originates from an elderly man with active or convalescent COVID-19. V gene TRBV11-3 combines with J gene TRBJ2-1; 8 bases align to TRBD2. The CDR3: CASSSYSGIALNEQFF. The CDR3 bases are TGTGCCAGCAGCTCTTATAGCGGGATTGCCCTCAATGAGCAGTTCTTC.